These 13 T cell receptor beta chains originate from one sample sequenced in a study of tumor-infiltrating lymphocytes in primary liver carcinoma. The tissue used was unsorted bulk material of about 19-33 mg. RNA and DNA were co-extracted from it with the AllPrep DNA/RNA mini kit. Starting from 500 ng of total RNA, TCR beta cDNA was produced with a primer in the constant region. Libraries for TCR beta were built through three nested multiplex PCR rounds, which together made up a slightly modified ARM-PCR procedure. PCR rounds one and two used TRBV1-TRBV30 forward primers with a C-beta reverse primer for approximately 11 cycles each. MiXCR was run by TCRdb on the multiplex PCR reads, yielding one entry per CDR3 protein. The sample records around 26,000 distinct CDR3 sequences, 75% to 80% being singletons. The source material was liver tumor tissue from sampling region 3. The subset is: tumor region T3, left-lateral pole. The receptors derive from a middle-aged man with primary liver carcinoma and hepatitis B virus infection.

By share, this clonotype counts as medium-sized. The chain joins TRBV5-5 to TRBJ2-3; D unclear. This CDR3 comprises 14 residues. Deletions cut 2 bases from V and 3 bases from J, with 10 bases between. Germline loops: CDR1 SGHKS, CDR2 YYEKEE (reference sequence). CDR3 loop: CASSLRVVTDTQYF. In nucleotides, the CDR3 is TGTGCCAGCAGCTTACGGGTTGTAACAGATACGCAGTATTTT.

As concerns this clonotype: A read error may account for a junction end that differs from germline. This chain uses TRBV11-2 with TRBJ1-4; D is unresolved. Per germline, CDR1 SGHAT and CDR2 FQNNGV. CDR3 size: 15 residues. CDR3 nucleotides: TGTGCCGGCAGCTTAGGCGGGTCCGCTAATGAAAAACTGTTTTTT. The encoded protein is CAGSLGGSANEKLFF.

Note on this clonotype: This may be a read error, as it is one base from a much larger clone. The V and J genes are TRBV5-4 and TRBJ2-3; TRBD2 aligns across 11 bases. V trimming: 4 bases; J trimming: 2 bases; junction bases outside the gene matches: 24. This CDR3 has 22 residues. Germline V gene lookup returns CDR1 SGHNT and CDR2 YYREEE (reference sequence). The CDR3 spells CASSLKRGSSGRHHPNTDTQYF. Written as DNA, the CDR3 is TGTGCCAGCAGCCTGAAAAGGGGGTCTAGCGGGAGGCACCACCCTAACACAGATACGCAGTATTTT. Combining the CDR3 with reference TRBV5-4 and TRBJ2-3 gives the whole variable domain ETGVTQSPTHLIKTRGQQVTLRCSSQSGHNTVSWYQQALGQGPQFIFQYYREEENGRGNFPPRFSGLQFPNYSSELNVNALELDDSALYLCASSLKRGSSGRHHPNTDTQYFGPGTRLTVL.

The table lists this clonotype with many counts. This chain uses TRBV11-3 with TRBJ2-1; TRBD2 aligns across 8 bases. From germline, CDR1 is SGHNT and CDR2 YENEEA. The CDR3 sequence is 15 residues long. V trimming: 5 bases; J trimming: 7 bases; junction bases outside the gene matches: 10. The DNA for the CDR3 is TGTGCCAGCAGCGCCGGGACTAGAGAGATTAATGAGCAGTTCTTC. Its protein is CASSAGTREINEQFF.

This sequence joins TRBV28 and TRBJ2-1, with a weak D call TRBD2 (5 bases). V was pared by 9 bases and J by 0 bases, with 18 bases between. CDR1 and CDR2 (germline): MDHEN, SYDVKM. The CDR3 covers 16 residues. Here the CDR3 DNA reads TGTGCCAGTAGCCCAATAGCGACGGACTCCTACAATGAGCAGTTCTTC. Its translation is CASSPIATDSYNEQFF.

A note on this clonotype: The CDR3 carries no conserved terminal phenylalanine or tryptophan, so it likely arises from a read error. J is TRBJ2-3 and V is TRBV19; D is possibly TRBD1 or TRBD2 (9 bases each). Germline V gene lookup returns CDR1 LNHDA and CDR2 SQIVND (reference sequence). V dropped 2 bases and J dropped 6 bases, with 21 bases sitting between them. The CDR3 runs 17 residues. CDR3: CASSIPASGTGIDTQYS. CDR3 DNA: TGTGCCAGTAGTATACCGGCTAGCGGGACAGGGATCGATACGCAGTATTCT.

This chain links TRBV4-2 with TRBJ2-1; 12 nucleotides align to TRBD2. Looked up from germline, CDR1 is LGHNA and CDR2 is YNFKEQ. This CDR3 comprises 14 residues. With V trimmed by 4 bases and J by 16 bases, 11 bases remained unmatched. DNA of the CDR3: TGTGCCAGCAGCCCGGAGAGGACTAGCGGGATTGAATTCTTC. Protein sequence: CASSPERTSGIEFF.

On this clonotype: This likely comes from a read error, as the CDR3 has no conserved phenylalanine or tryptophan at its end. The chain joins TRBV5-6 to TRBJ2-1; 7 bases line up with TRBD1. The germline V gene has CDR1 SGHDT and CDR2 YYEEEE. With 0 bases clipped from V and 0 bases from J, the junction kept 6 bases outside the gene matches. The CDR3 is 17 amino acids. The CDR3: CASSLGNRGSSYNEQFS. The CDR3 DNA sequence: TGTGCCAGCAGCTTGGGGAACAGGGGCAGCTCCTACAATGAGCAGTTCTCC.

The chain employs TRBV28 and TRBJ2-3; D is possibly TRBD2 (5 bases). Germline CDR1 MDHEN, CDR2 SYDVKM. Trimming left V 5 bases short and J 0 bases short, with 18 bases between. The CDR3 has 17 residues. As DNA, the CDR3 is TGTGCCAGCAGTCCAGCCGGCCTAGGGAGCAGCACAGATACGCAGTATTTT. This translates into CASSPAGLGSSTDTQYF.

A word on this clonotype: Germline and junction disagree at one end, which may indicate a read error. The chain joins TRBV4-2 to TRBJ2-3; 10 bases align to TRBD2. Germline V gene data show CDR1 as LGHNA and CDR2 as YNFKEQ. The length of the CDR3 is 18 residues. CDR3 protein: CASSQVVLLAGATDAQYF. CDR3 nucleotides: TGTGCCAGCAGCCAAGTGGTGCTTCTAGCGGGAGCGACAGATGCGCAGTACTTT.

As regards this clonotype: Given the absence of the conserved phenylalanine or tryptophan at the CDR3 end, a read error is likely. The chain employs TRBV4-3 and TRBJ2-3; D uncertain. Trimming took off 11 bases at V and 2 bases at J, with 14 bases between the two ends. This CDR3 contains 13 residues. Germline V CDR1 and CDR2: LGHNA, YSLEER. CDR3 sequence reads: CACNQEITDTQYY. The CDR3 DNA sequence: TGCGCCTGCAACCAAGAAATCACAGATACGCAGTATTAT.

This clonotype was observed once. Germline and junction disagree at one end, which may indicate a read error. The gene calls are TRBV6-6 and TRBJ1-4; 7 positions agree with TRBD1. Germline lookup yields CDR1 MNHNY and CDR2 SVGAGI (reference sequence). The CDR3 length is 14 residues. The CDR3 coding sequence is TGTGCCAGCGGCCTCCACGACAGGGACGAAAAACCGTTTTTT. It codes for CASGLHDRDEKPFF.

The chain uses TRBV9 and TRBJ2-3; 7 bases are shared with TRBD2. This CDR3 comprises 14 residues. Trimming took 0 bases from V and 4 from J; bases not matched to a gene: 2. In germline, CDR1 is SGDLS, CDR2 YYNGEE. The CDR3 sequence is CASSVGAGSDTQYF. The CDR3 bases are TGTGCCAGCAGCGTAGGAGCGGGATCAGATACGCAGTATTTT.